Included here is one T cell receptor (beta chain) sequence, with context. The source of the sample is a study of blood T cell repertoires in COVID-19. Study summary: Spain, Italy and the United States supplied samples that represented acute and convalescent COVID-19.

The CDR3 length is 13 residues. V shed 5 bases and J 9 bases; nucleotides not matched to a gene: 7. Germline V gene sequence: CDR1 KGHSH, CDR2 LQKENI. The data were produced by immunoSEQ multiplex PCR, yet TCRdb's version contains in-frame clones alone and is incomplete. The sample carries approximately 200,000 clones, roughly 81% recorded once. V is TRBV18 and J is TRBJ2-7; 10 bases map to TRBD1. This receptor was taken from a woman of 80 years or more with COVID-19, enrolled during active disease. Sample: peripheral blood. DNA of the CDR3: TGTGCCAGCTCATTCCGGGACAGGGGAGGGCAGTACTTC. Residues: CASSFRDRGGQYF.